This T cell receptor beta chain was identified during a study of preoperative IRX-2 immunotherapy in early breast cancer. Method: immunoSEQ multiplex PCR; TCRdb's copy keeps in-frame clones and lacks some. The data contain 35,000 to 55,000 clones, about 95% of them singletons. Germline CDR1 and CDR2: SQVTM and ANQGSEA. This CDR3 contains 13 residues. V was pared by 3 bases and J by 7 bases, with 12 bases between. As for treatment: preoperative locoregional IRX-2 cytokine immunotherapy. Samples came from a phase Ib trial of preoperative locoregional IRX-2 cytokine immunotherapy. This clonotype originated in a human donor with breast cancer. The V call is TRBV29-1, the J call TRBJ2-2, with D possibly TRBD1 on 5 matching bases. This specimen was tumor tissue, taken after IRX-2 immunotherapy. This chain's CDR3 is CSVDQGWSGELFF. In nucleotides, the CDR3 is TGCAGCGTTGACCAGGGATGGAGCGGGGAGCTGTTTTTT.